This TCR beta chain was observed in a study of beta chain features in type 1 diabetes. The wider study: Researchers looked at some 110 million sorted cells across all samples. Study-wide findings and caveats: Among patients, naive, central memory and Treg TCRB repertoires appeared more similar than among healthy donors. TCRB CDR3s from Type 1 diabetes patients were moderately but significantly shorter in all four CD4+ subsets.

Between the trimmed V and J ends, which lost 6 bases and 6 bases, there was a span of 24 bases. The CDR3 has 16 amino acids. Germline V lookup: CDR1 SEHNR, CDR2 FQNEAQ (reference sequence). A remark on this clone: Its antigen is unknown.

Expressed TCRB transcripts got sequenced, as all isolated RNA was reverse transcribed. TCRdb's copy holds only in-frame clones and misses some; the assay was immunoSEQ multiplex PCR. The table shows 350,000 to 450,000 clones, with more than 13% occurring only once. The chain combines TRBV7-9 with TRBJ2-7, with a possible D match to TRBD1 (5 bases). The sequencing sample was made of naive CD4+ T cells from blood. The receptor was isolated from a woman aged 18-35 years in good health. The CDR3 loop reads CASSTTDQGFQREQYF. The CDR3 region has the DNA TGTGCCAGCAGTACAACCGACCAGGGTTTTCAGCGCGAGCAGTACTTC.